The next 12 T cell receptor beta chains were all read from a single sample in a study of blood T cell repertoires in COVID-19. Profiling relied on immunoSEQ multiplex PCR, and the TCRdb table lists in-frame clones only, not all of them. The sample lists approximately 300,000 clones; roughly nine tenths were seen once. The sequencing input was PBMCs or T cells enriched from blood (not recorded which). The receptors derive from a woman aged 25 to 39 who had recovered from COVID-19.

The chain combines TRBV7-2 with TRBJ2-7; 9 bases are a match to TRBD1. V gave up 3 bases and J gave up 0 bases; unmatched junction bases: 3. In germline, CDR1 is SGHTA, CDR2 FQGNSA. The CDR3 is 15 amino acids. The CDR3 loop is CASSLTGQGSYEQYF. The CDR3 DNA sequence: TGTGCCAGCAGCTTGACGGGACAGGGCTCCTACGAGCAGTACTTC. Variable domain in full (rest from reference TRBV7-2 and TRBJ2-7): GAGVSQSPSNKVTEKGKDVELRCDPISGHTALYWYRQSLGQGLEFLIYFQGNSAPDKSGLPSDRFSAERTGGSVSTLTIQRTQQEDSAVYLCASSLTGQGSYEQYFGPGTRLTVT.

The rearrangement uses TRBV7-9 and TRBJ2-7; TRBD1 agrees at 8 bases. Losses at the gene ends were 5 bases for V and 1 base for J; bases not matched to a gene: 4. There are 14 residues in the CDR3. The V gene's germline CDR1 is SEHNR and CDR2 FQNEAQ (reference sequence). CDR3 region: CASSQRDRSYEQYF. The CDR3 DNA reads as TGTGCCAGCAGCCAAAGGGACAGGTCCTACGAGCAGTACTTC.

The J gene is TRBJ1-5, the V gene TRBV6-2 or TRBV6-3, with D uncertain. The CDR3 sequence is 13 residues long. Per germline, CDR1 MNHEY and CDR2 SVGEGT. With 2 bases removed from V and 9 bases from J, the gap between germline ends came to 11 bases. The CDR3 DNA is TGTGCCAGCAGTTACCTGGCCTCCTGGCCCCAGCATTTT. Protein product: CASSYLASWPQHF.

CDR3 protein: CASSQAGYTEAFF. CDR3 coding DNA: TGTGCCAGCAGCCAGGCGGGGTACACTGAAGCTTTCTTT. The rearrangement links TRBV5-4 to TRBJ1-1; D is ambiguous. The CDR3 loop spans 13 amino acids. V lost 4 bases to trimming and J lost 3 bases, with 10 bases between them. Germline V lookup: CDR1 SGHNT, CDR2 YYREEE (reference sequence).

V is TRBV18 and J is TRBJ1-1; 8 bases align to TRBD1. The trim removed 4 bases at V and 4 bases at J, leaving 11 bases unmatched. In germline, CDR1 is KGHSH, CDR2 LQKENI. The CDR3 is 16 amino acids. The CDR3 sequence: CASSQGQGGWGTEAFF. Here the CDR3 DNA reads TGTGCCAGCTCACAAGGACAGGGCGGCTGGGGCACTGAAGCTTTCTTT. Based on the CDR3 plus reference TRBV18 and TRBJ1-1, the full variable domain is NAGVMQNPRHLVRRRGQEARLRCSPMKGHSHVYWYRQLPEEGLKFMVYLQKENIIDESGMPKERFSAEFPKEGPSILRIQQVVRGDSAAYFCASSQGQGGWGTEAFFGQGTRLTVV.

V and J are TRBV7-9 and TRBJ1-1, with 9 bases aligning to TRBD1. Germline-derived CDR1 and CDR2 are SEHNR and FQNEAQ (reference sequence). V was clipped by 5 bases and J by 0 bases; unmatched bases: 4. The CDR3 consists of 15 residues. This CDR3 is CASSSGTGMNTEAFF. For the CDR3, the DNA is TGTGCCAGCAGCAGTGGGACAGGGATGAACACTGAAGCTTTCTTT.

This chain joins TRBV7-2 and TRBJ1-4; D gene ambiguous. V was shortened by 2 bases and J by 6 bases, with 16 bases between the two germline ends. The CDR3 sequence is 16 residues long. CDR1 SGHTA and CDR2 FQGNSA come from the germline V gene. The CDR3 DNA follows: TGTGCCAGCAGCTTAAGTACCCAGGCCGGCGATGAAAAACTGTTTTTT. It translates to CASSLSTQAGDEKLFF.

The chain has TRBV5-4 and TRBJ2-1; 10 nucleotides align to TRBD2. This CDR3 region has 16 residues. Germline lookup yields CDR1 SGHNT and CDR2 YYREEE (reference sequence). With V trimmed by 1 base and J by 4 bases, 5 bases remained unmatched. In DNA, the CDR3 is TGTGCCAGCAGCTTGAGCAGCGGGAGGGGATACAATGAGCAGTTCTTC. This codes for CASSLSSGRGYNEQFF.

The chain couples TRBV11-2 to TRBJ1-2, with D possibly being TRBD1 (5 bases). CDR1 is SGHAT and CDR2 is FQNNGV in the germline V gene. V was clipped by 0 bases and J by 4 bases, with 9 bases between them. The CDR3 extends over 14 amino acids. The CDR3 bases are TGTGCCAGCAGCTTAGATCGTCAGGGCTATGGCTACACCTTC. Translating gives CASSLDRQGYGYTF.

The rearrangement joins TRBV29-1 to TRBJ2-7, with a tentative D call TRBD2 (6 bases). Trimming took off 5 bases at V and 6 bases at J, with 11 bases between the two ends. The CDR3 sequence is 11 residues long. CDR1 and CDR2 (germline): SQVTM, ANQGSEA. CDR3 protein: CSVTGVAEQYF. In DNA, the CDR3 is TGCAGCGTTACGGGAGTAGCCGAGCAGTACTTC.

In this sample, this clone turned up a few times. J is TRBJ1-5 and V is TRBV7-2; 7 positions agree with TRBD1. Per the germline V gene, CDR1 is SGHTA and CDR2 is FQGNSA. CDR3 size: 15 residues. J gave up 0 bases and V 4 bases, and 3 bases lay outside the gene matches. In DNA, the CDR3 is TGTGCCAGCAGCTGGGGACAGAATAGCAATCAGCCCCAGCATTTT. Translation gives CASSWGQNSNQPQHF.

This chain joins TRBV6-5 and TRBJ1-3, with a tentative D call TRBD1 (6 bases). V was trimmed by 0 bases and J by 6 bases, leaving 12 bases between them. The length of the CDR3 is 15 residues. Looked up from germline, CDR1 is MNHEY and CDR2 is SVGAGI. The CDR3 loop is CASSYSTGPENTIYF. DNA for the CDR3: TGTGCCAGCAGTTACTCCACAGGGCCGGAAAACACCATATATTTT.